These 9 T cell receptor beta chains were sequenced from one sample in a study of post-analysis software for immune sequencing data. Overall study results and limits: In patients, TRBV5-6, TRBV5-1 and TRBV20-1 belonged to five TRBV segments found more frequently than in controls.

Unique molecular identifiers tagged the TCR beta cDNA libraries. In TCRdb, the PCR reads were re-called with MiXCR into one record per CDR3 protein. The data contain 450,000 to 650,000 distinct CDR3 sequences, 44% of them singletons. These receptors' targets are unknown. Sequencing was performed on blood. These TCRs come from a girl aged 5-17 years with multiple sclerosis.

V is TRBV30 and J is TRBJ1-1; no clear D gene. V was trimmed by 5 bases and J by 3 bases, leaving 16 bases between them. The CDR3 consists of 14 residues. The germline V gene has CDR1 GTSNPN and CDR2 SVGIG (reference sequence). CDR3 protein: CAWRWAGSHTEAFF. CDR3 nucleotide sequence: TGTGCCTGGCGGTGGGCTGGGAGTCACACTGAAGCTTTCTTT.

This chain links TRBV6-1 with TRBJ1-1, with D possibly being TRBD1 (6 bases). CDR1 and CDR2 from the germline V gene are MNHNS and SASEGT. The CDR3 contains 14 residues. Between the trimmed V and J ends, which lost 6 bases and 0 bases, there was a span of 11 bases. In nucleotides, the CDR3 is TGTGCCAGCAGAGGACAGATTCTGAACACTGAAGCTTTCTTT. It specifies CASRGQILNTEAFF.

CDR3 region: CASSPRATGRTDTQYF. The DNA for the CDR3 is TGTGCCAGCAGCCCGCGAGCGACCGGGAGGACAGATACGCAGTATTTT. The chain uses TRBV7-9 and TRBJ2-3, with TRBD2 identical over 7 bases. J gave up 3 bases and V 5 bases, and 11 bases lay outside the gene matches. CDR3 size: 16 residues. Germline V lookup: CDR1 SEHNR, CDR2 FQNEAQ (reference sequence). The whole variable domain, remainder taken from reference TRBV7-9 and TRBJ2-3, is DTGVSQNPRHKITKRGQNVTFRCDPISEHNRLYWYRQTLGQGPEFLTYFQNEAQLEKSRLLSDRFSAERPKGSFSTLEIQRTEQGDSAMYLCASSPRATGRTDTQYFGPGTRLTVL.

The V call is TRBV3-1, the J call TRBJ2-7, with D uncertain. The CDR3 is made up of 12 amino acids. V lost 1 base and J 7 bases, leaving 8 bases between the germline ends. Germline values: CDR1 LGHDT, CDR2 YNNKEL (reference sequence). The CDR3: CASSQVRREQYF. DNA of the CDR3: TGTGCCAGCAGCCAAGTTCGTAGGGAGCAGTACTTC.

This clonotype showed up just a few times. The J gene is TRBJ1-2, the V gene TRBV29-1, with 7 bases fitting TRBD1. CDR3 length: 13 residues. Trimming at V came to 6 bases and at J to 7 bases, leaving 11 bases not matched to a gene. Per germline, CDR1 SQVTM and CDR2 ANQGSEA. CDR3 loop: CSVKTGRRAGYTF. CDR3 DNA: TGCAGCGTCAAGACAGGGAGGAGAGCTGGCTACACCTTC.

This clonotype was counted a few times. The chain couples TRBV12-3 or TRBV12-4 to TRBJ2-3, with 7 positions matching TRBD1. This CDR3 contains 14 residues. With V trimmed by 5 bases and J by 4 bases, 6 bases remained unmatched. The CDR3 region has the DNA TGTGCCAGCAGTCCAGGGGGTTCTGCAGATACGCAGTATTTT. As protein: CASSPGGSADTQYF.

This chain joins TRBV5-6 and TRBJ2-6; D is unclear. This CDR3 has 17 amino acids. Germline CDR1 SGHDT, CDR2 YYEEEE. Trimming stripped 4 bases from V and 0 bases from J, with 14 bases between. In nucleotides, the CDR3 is TGTGCCAGCAGCCGGGTCCCCCGGTACTCTGGGGCCAACGTCCTGACTTTC. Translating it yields CASSRVPRYSGANVLTF.

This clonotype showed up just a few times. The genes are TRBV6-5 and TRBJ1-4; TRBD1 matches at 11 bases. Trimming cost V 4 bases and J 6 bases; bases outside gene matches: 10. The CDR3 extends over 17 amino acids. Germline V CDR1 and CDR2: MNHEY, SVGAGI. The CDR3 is CASSSRGQGVWDEKLFF. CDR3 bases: TGTGCCAGCAGTTCAAGGGGACAGGGGGTATGGGATGAAAAACTGTTTTTT.

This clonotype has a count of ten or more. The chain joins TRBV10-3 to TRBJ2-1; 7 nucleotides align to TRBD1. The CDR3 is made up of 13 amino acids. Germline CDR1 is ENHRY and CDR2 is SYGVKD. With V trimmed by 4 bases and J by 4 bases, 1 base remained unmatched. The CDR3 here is CAISGQGYNEQFF. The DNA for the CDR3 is TGTGCCATCAGTGGACAGGGTTACAATGAGCAGTTCTTC.